The sequence of this T cell receptor beta chain was determined in a study of shared clonotypes between healthy human individuals. Assay used: immunoSEQ multiplex PCR; TCRdb lists only in-frame clones, some missing. The data contain hundreds of thousands of clones, more than 70% of them seen just once; the ten biggest clones take up roughly 2%. This clone was seen only once. The germline V gene has CDR1 MNHNS and CDR2 SASEGT. This CDR3 region has 15 residues. V gave up 6 bases and J gave up 6 bases; unmatched junction bases: 5. Sequencing was performed on memory CD4+ T cells sorted from blood. Subset in this sample: CD45RA-negative fraction. This TCR was recovered from a young woman in good health. The chain combines TRBV6-1 with TRBJ2-1, with 13 nucleotides matching TRBD2. The CDR3 nucleotides read TGTGCCAGCAGGCCGGGACTAGCGGGAAGCAATGAGCAGTTCTTC. This sequence encodes CASRPGLAGSNEQFF.